Following are 18 T cell receptor beta chains from one sample sequenced in a study of CXCR3-negative and CXCR3-positive naive CD8 T cells. The study, taken as a whole, reports: The TRB CDR3s that CXCR3-positive naive cells carried were more hydrophobic than those of CXCR3-negative naive cells.

5' RACE that incorporated UMI labels was used to prepare the TRB cDNA libraries. TCRdb reprocessed the 5' RACE reads and stores each CDR3 protein as one record, lacking DNA. Recorded for this sample: roughly 120,000 distinct CDR3 sequences. These TCRs' antigens remain unknown. Sequencing was performed on naive CXCR3+ CD8+ T cells from blood. Stated subset: CD45RO-CCR7+CD27+CD95- naive CD8+ T cells expressing CXCR3 (TNR3+). Receptors originate from a human donor in good health. Some clones in this sample may be carry-over from other donors' samples.

The rearrangement joins TRBV28 to TRBJ2-7; TCRdb proposes TRBD1, but this gene call is untestable without DNA. The CDR3 spans 12 residues. From germline, CDR1 is MDHEN and CDR2 SYDVKM. CDR3 residues: CASRSTATEQYF.

The V gene is TRBV14, the J gene TRBJ2-1; the D gene TCRdb calls, TRBD1, cannot be checked with no DNA. This CDR3 comprises 14 residues. CDR1 and CDR2 from the germline V gene are SGHDN and FVKESK. The CDR3 sequence: CASTTWGGQNEQFF.

The chain combines TRBV6-6 with TRBJ2-2; TCRdb returns TRBD2, unconfirmable since there is no DNA. This CDR3 is built from 20 residues. Germline CDR1 reads MNHNY; CDR2 reads SVGAGI (reference sequence). The CDR3 spells CASSYPQDLAAFANTGELFF.

V is TRBV21-1 and J is TRBJ1-2; TCRdb lists TRBD1, though no DNA is available to test this call. TRBV21-1 is deemed a pseudogene. The CDR3 loop spans 15 amino acids. CDR3 region: CASSKDGQVAYGYTF.

This chain uses TRBV29-1 with TRBJ2-2; the TRBD2 assignment by TCRdb is unverifiable without DNA. The germline gives CDR1 SQVTM, CDR2 ANQGSEA. The CDR3 runs to 14 residues. The CDR3 sequence: CSSLAGEGTGELFF.

The rearrangement joins TRBV3-1 to TRBJ1-1. Germline V gene data show CDR1 as LGHDT and CDR2 as YNNKEL (reference sequence). The CDR3 contains 13 residues. CDR3 sequence reads: CASSQDEVRRAFF.

The chain combines TRBV5-1 with TRBJ2-1; no DNA is available, so the TRBD1 call from TCRdb remains unchecked. Germline V gene lookup returns CDR1 SGHRS and CDR2 YFSETQ. The CDR3 is 17 residues long. Here the CDR3 reads CASSKGGAGRPYNEQFF.

The gene calls are TRBV5-1 and TRBJ2-1; TCRdb's D gene call, TRBD1, goes unchecked for lack of DNA. Looked up from germline, CDR1 is SGHRS and CDR2 is YFSETQ. The CDR3 is made up of 16 amino acids. CDR3 in amino acids: CASSPIGGGSYNEQFF. The complete variable domain, with remaining parts taken from reference TRBV5-1 and TRBJ2-1, reads KAGVTQTPRYLIKTRGQQVTLSCSPISGHRSVSWYQQTPGQGLQFLFEYFSETQRNKGNFPGRFSGRQFSNSRSEMNVSTLELGDSALYLCASSPIGGGSYNEQFFGPGTRLTVL.

The V gene is TRBV20-1, the J gene TRBJ2-5. The CDR3 has 15 amino acids. Germline V gene data show CDR1 as DFQATT and CDR2 as SNEGSKA (reference sequence). The CDR3 is CSARVSWSSQETQYF.

This chain's CDR3 is CSVWTGGYEQYF. This chain uses TRBV29-1 with TRBJ2-7; the D gene TCRdb calls, TRBD1, cannot be checked with no DNA. CDR1 and CDR2 from the germline V gene are SQVTM and ANQGSEA. The CDR3 loop spans 12 amino acids.

The V call is TRBV29-1, the J call TRBJ2-5. The CDR3 covers 12 residues. Germline CDR1 reads SQVTM; CDR2 reads ANQGSEA. This CDR3 is CSVRDETKTQYF.

The rearrangement joins TRBV28 to TRBJ2-1; without DNA, the TCRdb call of TRBD1 cannot be checked. Germline lookup yields CDR1 MDHEN and CDR2 SYDVKM. This CDR3 is 12 amino acids long. CDR3 amino acids: CASTQGDYEQFF.

J is TRBJ1-5 and V is TRBV11-2; TCRdb selects TRBD1, and the lack of DNA leaves this call unchecked. This CDR3 has 17 residues. Germline V lookup: CDR1 SGHAT, CDR2 FQNNGV. The CDR3 region is CASSLGQGSNSNQPQHF.

V usage is TRBV4-3 and J usage is TRBJ2-7. Germline V gives CDR1 LGHNA, CDR2 YSLEER. This CDR3 has 16 residues. CDR3 residues: CASSQDRSTSSYEQYF.

The genes are TRBV11-2 and TRBJ1-3. The CDR3 totals 12 residues. CDR1 SGHAT and CDR2 FQNNGV come from the germline V gene. CDR3 residues: CASSGLGNTIYF. The whole variable domain, filled in from reference TRBV11-2 and TRBJ1-3, reads EAGVAQSPRYKIIEKRQSVAFWCNPISGHATLYWYQQILGQGPKLLIQFQNNGVVDDSQLPKDRFSAERLKGVDSTLKIQPAKLEDSAVYLCASSGLGNTIYFGEGSWLTVV.

CDR3: CASSQDDLRYYGYTF. The chain carries TRBV14 and TRBJ1-2. The CDR3 runs to 15 residues. Germline V lookup: CDR1 SGHDN, CDR2 FVKESK. The whole variable domain, remainder taken from reference TRBV14 and TRBJ1-2, is EAGVTQFPSHSVIEKGQTVTLRCDPISGHDNLYWYRRVMGKEIKFLLHFVKESKQDESGMPNNRFLAERTGGTYSTLKVQPAELEDSGVYFCASSQDDLRYYGYTFGSGTRLTVV.

V gene TRBV7-2 combines with J gene TRBJ2-1; TCRdb returns TRBD1, unconfirmable since there is no DNA. The CDR3 covers 12 residues. From germline, CDR1 is SGHTA and CDR2 FQGNSA. The chain's CDR3 is CASSAPGDEQFF. Based on the CDR3 plus reference TRBV7-2 and TRBJ2-1, the full variable domain is GAGVSQSPSNKVTEKGKDVELRCDPISGHTALYWYRQSLGQGLEFLIYFQGNSAPDKSGLPSDRFSAERTGGSVSTLTIQRTQQEDSAVYLCASSAPGDEQFFGPGTRLTVL.

The gene calls are TRBV13 and TRBJ2-1. The CDR3 runs 13 residues. Germline CDR1 PRHDT, CDR2 FYEKMQ (reference sequence). This CDR3 is CASSFGGLDEQFF.